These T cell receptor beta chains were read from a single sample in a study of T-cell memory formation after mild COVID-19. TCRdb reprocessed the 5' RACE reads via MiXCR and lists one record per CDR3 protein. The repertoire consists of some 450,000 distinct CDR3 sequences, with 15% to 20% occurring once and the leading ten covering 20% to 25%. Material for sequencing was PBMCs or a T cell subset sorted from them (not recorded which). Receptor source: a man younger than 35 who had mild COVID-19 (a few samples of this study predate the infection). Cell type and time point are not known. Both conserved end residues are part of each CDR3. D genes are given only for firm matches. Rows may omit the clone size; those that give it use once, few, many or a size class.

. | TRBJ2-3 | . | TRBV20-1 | CSAFNRQESSTDTQYF | TGCAGTGCGTTTAACCGACAGGAGTCTAGCACAGATACGCAGTATTTT
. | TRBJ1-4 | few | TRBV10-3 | CAISEPGTEKLFF | TGTGCCATCAGTGAACCAGGGACCGAAAAACTGTTTTTT
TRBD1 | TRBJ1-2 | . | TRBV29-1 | CSVDLTGLTGVGYTF | TGCAGCGTTGACTTGACAGGGCTTACTGGAGTTGGCTACACCTTC
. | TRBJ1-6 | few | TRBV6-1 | CASGPRGVASPLHF | TGTGCCAGCGGTCCAAGGGGGGTCGCTTCACCCCTCCACTTT
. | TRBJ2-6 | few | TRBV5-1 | CASRFDGGPFSGANVLTF | TGCGCCAGCAGGTTTGACGGGGGGCCCTTCTCTGGGGCCAACGTCCTGACTTTC
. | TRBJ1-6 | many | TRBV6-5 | CASSYGSTTDYNSPLHF | TGTGCCAGCAGTTATGGGTCCACCACCGACTATAATTCACCCCTCCACTTT
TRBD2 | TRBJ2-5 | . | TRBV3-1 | CASSRAGGPKETQYF | TGTGCCAGCAGCCGAGCGGGGGGGCCCAAAGAGACCCAGTACTTC
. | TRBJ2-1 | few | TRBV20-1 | CSATRLAGPPYNEQFF | TGCAGTGCAACTCGTCTCGCGGGGCCACCCTACAATGAGCAGTTCTTC
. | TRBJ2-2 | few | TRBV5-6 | CASTFWREGNTGELFF | TGTGCCAGCACCTTCTGGAGGGAAGGGAACACCGGGGAGCTGTTTTTT
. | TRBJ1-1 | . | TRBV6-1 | CASTRTGEAFF | TGTGCCAGCACCCGGACGGGGGAAGCTTTCTTT
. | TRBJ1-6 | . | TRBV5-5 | CASSLDIVALHF | TGTGCCAGCAGCTTGGACATAGTAGCCCTCCACTTT
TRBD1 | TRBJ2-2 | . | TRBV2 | CASRSGQGSAGELFF | TGTGCCAGCAGGTCGGGACAGGGATCGGCCGGGGAGCTGTTTTTT
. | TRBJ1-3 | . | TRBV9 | CASSVEAITGNTIYF | TGTGCCAGCAGCGTAGAGGCAATCACTGGAAACACCATATATTTT
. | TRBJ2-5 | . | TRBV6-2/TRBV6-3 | CASIGEELETQYF | TGTGCCAGCATTGGCGAGGAATTGGAGACCCAGTACTTC
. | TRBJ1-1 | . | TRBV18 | CASSRNREVNTEAFF | TGTGCCAGCTCACGGAACAGGGAGGTGAACACTGAAGCTTTCTTT
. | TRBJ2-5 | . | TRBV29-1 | CSVLPPSSETQYF | TGCAGCGTACTCCCTCCCAGTTCGGAGACCCAGTACTTC
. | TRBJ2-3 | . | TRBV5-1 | CASSPGPQEVDTQYF | TGCGCCAGCAGCCCGGGACCCCAAGAGGTAGATACGCAGTATTTT
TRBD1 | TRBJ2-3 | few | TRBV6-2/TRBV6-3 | CASSPRDSLDTQYF | TGTGCCAGCAGCCCCCGGGACAGCCTCGATACGCAGTATTTT
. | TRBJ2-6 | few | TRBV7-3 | CASSLGSYSGANVLTF | TGTGCCAGCAGCTTAGGCTCGTACTCTGGGGCCAACGTCCTGACTTTC
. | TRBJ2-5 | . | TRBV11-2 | CASSLVRWSQETQYF | TGTGCCAGCAGCTTAGTGCGTTGGTCCCAAGAGACCCAGTACTTC
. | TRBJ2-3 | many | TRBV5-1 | CASSLYGSTDTQYF | TGCGCCAGCAGCTTGTACGGTAGCACAGATACGCAGTATTTT
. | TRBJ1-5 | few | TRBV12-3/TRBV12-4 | CASSSRSGLHF | TGTGCCAGCAGTTCCAGATCCGGACTGCATTTT
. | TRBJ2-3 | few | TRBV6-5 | CASSPRAFVLGTQYF | TGTGCCAGCTCCCCCAGGGCCTTCGTCCTGGGTACGCAGTATTTT
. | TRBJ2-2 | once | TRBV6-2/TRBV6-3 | CASSTPNLLTGELFF | TGTGCCAGCAGTACTCCAAATTTACTTACCGGGGAGCTGTTTTTT
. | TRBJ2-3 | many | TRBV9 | CASGRYTDTQYF | TGTGCCAGCGGCCGATACACAGATACGCAGTATTTT
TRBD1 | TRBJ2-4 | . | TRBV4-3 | CASSQDPGQRLNIQYF | TGCGCCAGCAGCCAAGACCCGGGACAGAGATTAAACATTCAGTACTTC
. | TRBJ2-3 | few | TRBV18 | CASSPPQLPTDTQYF | TGTGCCAGCTCACCACCCCAACTCCCAACAGATACGCAGTATTTT